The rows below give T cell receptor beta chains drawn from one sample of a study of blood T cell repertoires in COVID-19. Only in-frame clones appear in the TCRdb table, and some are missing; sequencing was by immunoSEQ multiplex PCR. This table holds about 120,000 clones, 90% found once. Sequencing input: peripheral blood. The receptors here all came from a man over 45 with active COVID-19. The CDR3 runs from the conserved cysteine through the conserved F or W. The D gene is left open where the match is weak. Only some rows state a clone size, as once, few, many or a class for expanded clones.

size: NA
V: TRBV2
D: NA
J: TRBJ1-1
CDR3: CASRGQNTEAFF
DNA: TGTGCCAGCAGAGGACAGAACACTGAAGCTTTCTTT

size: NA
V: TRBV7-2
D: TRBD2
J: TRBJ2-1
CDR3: CASSLRGGEGTSFFF
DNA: TGTGCCAGCAGCTTAAGGGGGGGAGAAGGGACTAGTTTTTTCTTC

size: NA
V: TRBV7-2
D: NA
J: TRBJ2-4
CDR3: CASSPGLAKNIQYF
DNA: TGTGCCAGCAGCCCCGGTTTAGCCAAAAACATTCAGTACTTC

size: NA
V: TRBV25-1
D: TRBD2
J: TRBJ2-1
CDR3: CASQLALSYNEQFF
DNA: TGTGCCAGCCAACTAGCGCTTTCCTACAATGAGCAGTTCTTC

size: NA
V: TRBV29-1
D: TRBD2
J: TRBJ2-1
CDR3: CSVDISGSINEQFF
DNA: TGCAGCGTTGATATTAGCGGGAGTATTAATGAGCAGTTCTTC

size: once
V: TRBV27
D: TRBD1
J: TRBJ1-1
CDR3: CASSNRKGANTEAFF
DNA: TGTGCCAGCAGCAACAGGAAGGGGGCAAACACTGAAGCTTTCTTT

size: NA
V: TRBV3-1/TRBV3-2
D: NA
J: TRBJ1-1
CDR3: CASSQEQDTEAFF
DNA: TGTGCCAGCAGCCAAGAACAGGACACTGAAGCTTTCTTT

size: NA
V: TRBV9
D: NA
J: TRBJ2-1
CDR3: CASSVNYNEQFF
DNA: TGTGCCAGCAGCGTCAACTACAATGAGCAGTTCTTC

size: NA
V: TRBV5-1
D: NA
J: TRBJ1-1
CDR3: CASSLAGEASAFF
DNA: TGCGCCAGCAGCTTGGCCGGGGAAGCGTCGGCTTTCTTT

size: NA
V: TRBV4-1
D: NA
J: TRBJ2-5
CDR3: CASSQDLQETQYF
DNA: TGCGCCAGCAGCCAAGACCTCCAAGAGACCCAGTACTTC

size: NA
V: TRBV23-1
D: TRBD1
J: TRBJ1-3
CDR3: CASSPGTGGGDNSGNTIYF
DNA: TGCGCCAGCAGTCCCGGGACAGGTGGGGGGGACAACTCTGGAAACACCATATATTTT

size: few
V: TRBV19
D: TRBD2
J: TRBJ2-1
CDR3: CASSWSGGASEQFF
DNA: TGTGCCAGTAGTTGGAGCGGGGGGGCCTCTGAGCAGTTCTTC

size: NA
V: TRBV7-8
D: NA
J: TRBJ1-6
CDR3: CASSLTGAAYNSPLHF
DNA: TGTGCCAGCAGCCTAACAGGTGCCGCCTATAATTCACCCCTCCACTTT

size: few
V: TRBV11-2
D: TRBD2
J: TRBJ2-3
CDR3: CASSSTSGRKYF
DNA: TGTGCCAGCAGCTCCACTAGCGGGAGGAAGTATTTT

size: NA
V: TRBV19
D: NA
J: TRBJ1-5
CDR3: CASNPTTGERTQPQHF
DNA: TGTGCCAGTAACCCCACAACAGGAGAGAGGACTCAGCCCCAGCATTTT